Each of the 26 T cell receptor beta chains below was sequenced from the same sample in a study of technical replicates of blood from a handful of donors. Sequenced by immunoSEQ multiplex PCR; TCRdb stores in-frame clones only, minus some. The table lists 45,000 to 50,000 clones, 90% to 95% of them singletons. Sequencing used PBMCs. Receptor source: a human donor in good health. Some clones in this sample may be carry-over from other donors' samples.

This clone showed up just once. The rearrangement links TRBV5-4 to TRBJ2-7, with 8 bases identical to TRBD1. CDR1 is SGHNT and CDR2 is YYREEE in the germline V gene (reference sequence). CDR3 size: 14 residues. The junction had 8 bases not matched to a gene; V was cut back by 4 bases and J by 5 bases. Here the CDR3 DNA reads TGTGCCAGCAGCGTTGGACAGGGAGAGCACGAGCAGTACTTC. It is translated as CASSVGQGEHEQYF.

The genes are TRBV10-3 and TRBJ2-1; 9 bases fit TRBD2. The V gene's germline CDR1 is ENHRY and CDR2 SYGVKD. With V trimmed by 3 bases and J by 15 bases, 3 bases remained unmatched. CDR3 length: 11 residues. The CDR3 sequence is CAISEGTSLFF. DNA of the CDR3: TGTGCCATCAGTGAAGGGACTAGCTTGTTCTTC.

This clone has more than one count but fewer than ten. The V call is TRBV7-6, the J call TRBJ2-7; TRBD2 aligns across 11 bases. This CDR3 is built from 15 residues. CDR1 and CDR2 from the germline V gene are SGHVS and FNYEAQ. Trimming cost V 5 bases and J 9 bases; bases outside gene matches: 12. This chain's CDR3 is CASSASSGGKTGQYF. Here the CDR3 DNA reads TGTGCCAGCAGCGCGTCTAGCGGGGGGAAAACCGGGCAGTACTTC.

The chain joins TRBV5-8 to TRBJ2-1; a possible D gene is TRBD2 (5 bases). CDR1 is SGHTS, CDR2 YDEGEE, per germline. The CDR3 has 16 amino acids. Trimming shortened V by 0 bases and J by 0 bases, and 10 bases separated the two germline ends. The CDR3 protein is CASSLGSGSSYNEQFF. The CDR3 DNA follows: TGTGCCAGCAGCTTGGGCAGCGGTAGCTCCTACAATGAGCAGTTCTTC. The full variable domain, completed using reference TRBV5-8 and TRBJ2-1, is EAGVTQSPTHLIKTRGQQATLRCSPISGHTSVYWYQQALGLGLQFLLWYDEGEERNRGNFPPRFSGRQFPNYSSELNVNALELEDSALYLCASSLGSGSSYNEQFFGPGTRLTVL.

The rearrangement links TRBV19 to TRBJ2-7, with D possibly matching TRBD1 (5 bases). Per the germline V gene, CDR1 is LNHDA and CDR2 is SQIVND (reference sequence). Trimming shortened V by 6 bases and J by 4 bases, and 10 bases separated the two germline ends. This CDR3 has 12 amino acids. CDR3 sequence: CASREGEYEQYF. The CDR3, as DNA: TGTGCCAGTAGGGAAGGGGAATACGAGCAGTACTTC.

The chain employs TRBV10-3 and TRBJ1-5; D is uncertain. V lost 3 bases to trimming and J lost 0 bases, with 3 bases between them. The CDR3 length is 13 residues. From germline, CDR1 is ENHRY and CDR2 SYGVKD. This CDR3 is CAISDGSNQPQHF. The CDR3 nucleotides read TGTGCCATCAGTGACGGTAGCAATCAGCCCCAGCATTTT.

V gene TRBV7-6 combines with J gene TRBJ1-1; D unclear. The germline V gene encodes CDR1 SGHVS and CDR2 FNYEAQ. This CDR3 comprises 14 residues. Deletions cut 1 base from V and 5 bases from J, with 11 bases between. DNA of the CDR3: TGTGCCAGCAGCTTAGGTCCGGTCGGGACTGAAGCTTTCTTT. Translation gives CASSLGPVGTEAFF.

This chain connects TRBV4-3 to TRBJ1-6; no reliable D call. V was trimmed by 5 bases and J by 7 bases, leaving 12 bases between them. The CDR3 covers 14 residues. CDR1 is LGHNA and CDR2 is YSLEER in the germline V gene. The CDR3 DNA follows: TGCGCCAGCAGCTCCGACTACATAAATTCACCCCTCCACTTT. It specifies CASSSDYINSPLHF.

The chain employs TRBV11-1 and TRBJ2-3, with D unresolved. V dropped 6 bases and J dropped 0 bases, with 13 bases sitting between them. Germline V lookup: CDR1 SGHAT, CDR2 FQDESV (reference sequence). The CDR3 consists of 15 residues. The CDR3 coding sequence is TGTGCCAGCAGATTGAGGTCCTCTAGCACAGATACGCAGTATTTT. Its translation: CASRLRSSSTDTQYF.

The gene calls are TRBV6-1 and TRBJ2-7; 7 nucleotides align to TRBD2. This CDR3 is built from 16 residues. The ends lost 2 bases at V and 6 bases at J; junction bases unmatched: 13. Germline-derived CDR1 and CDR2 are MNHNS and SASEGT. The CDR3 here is CASSERWWGGPLEQYF. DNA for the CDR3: TGTGCCAGCAGTGAAAGGTGGTGGGGGGGACCTCTCGAGCAGTACTTC.

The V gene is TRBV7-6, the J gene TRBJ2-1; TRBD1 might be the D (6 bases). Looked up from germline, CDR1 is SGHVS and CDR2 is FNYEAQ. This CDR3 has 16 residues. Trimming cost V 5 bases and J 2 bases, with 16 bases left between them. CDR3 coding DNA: TGTGCCAGCAGCCCAACAGGGCGGTTAACCTACAATGAGCAGTTCTTC. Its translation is CASSPTGRLTYNEQFF.

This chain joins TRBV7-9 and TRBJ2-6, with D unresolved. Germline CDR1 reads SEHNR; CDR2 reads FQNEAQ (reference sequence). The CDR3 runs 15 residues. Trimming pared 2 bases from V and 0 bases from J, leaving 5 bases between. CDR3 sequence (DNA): TGTGCCAGCAGCTTACAACTCTCTGGGGCCAACGTCCTGACTTTC. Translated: CASSLQLSGANVLTF. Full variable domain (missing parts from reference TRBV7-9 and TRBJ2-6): DTGVSQNPRHKITKRGQNVTFRCDPISEHNRLYWYRQTLGQGPEFLTYFQNEAQLEKSRLLSDRFSAERPKGSFSTLEIQRTEQGDSAMYLCASSLQLSGANVLTFGAGSRLTVL.

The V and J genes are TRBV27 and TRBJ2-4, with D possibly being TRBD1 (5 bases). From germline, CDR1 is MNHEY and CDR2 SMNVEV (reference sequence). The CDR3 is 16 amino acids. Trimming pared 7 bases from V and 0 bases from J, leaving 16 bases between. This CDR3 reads CASTDRGSLAKNIQYF. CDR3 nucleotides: TGTGCCAGCACCGATAGGGGATCGCTAGCCAAAAACATTCAGTACTTC.

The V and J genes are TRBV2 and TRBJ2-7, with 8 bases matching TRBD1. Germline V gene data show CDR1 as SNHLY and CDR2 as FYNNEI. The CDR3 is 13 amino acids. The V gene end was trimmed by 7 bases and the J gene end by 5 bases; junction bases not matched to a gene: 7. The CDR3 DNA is TGTGCCAGCACACCGGACAGGGATAACGAGCAGTACTTC. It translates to CASTPDRDNEQYF.

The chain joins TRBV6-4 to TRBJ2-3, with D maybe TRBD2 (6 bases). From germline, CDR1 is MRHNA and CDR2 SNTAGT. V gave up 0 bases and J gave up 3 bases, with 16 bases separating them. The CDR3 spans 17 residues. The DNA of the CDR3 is TGTGCCAGCAGTGACTCGAGCCGGGGGTGGGTGACAGATACGCAGTATTTT. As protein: CASSDSSRGWVTDTQYF.

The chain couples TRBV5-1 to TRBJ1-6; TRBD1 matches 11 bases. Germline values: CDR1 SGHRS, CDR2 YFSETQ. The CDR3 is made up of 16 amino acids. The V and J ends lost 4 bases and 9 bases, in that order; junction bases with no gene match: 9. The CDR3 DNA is TGCGCCAGCAGCCTACCCGGGACAGGGGGAGGTTCACCCCTCCACTTT. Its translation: CASSLPGTGGGSPLHF.

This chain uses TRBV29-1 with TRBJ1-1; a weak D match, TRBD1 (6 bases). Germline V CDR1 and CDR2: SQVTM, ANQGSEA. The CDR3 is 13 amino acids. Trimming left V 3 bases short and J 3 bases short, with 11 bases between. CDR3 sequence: CSVDATGYTEAFF. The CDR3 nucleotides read TGCAGCGTTGATGCCACAGGGTACACTGAAGCTTTCTTT.

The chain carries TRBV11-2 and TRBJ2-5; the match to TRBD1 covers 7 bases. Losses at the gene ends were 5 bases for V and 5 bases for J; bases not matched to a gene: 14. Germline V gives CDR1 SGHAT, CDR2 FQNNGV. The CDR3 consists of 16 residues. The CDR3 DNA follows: TGTGCCAGCAGCCCCCGCGTGAGGGGGCTGGGGGAGACCCAGTACTTC. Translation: CASSPRVRGLGETQYF. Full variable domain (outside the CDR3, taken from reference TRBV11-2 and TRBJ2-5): EAGVAQSPRYKIIEKRQSVAFWCNPISGHATLYWYQQILGQGPKLLIQFQNNGVVDDSQLPKDRFSAERLKGVDSTLKIQPAKLEDSAVYLCASSPRVRGLGETQYFGPGTRLLVL.

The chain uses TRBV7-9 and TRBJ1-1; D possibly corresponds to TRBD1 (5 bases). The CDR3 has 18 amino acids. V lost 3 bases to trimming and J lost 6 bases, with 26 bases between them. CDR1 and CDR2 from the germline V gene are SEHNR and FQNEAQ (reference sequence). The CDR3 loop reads CASSFDRLTPREVAEAFF. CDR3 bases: TGTGCCAGCAGCTTCGACAGACTAACACCGAGGGAGGTCGCTGAAGCTTTCTTT.

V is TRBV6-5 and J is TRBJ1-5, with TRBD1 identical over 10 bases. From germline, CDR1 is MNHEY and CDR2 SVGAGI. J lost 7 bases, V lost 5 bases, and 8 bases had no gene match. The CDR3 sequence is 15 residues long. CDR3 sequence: CASSLTGGTGQPQHF. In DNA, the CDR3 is TGTGCCAGCAGTCTGACAGGGGGCACAGGGCAGCCCCAGCATTTT.

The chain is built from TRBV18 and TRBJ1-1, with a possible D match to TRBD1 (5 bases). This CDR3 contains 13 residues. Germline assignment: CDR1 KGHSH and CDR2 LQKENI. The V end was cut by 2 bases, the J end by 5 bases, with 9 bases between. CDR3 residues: CASSPAAGTEAFF. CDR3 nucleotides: TGTGCCAGCTCACCAGCGGCAGGGACTGAAGCTTTCTTT.

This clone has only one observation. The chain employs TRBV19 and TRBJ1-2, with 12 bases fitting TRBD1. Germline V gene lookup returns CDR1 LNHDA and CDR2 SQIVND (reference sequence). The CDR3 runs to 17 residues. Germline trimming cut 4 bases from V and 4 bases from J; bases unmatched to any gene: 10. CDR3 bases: TGTGCCAGTAGTACCTCGGGACAGGGGGCGAGGATCTATGGCTACACCTTC. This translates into CASSTSGQGARIYGYTF.

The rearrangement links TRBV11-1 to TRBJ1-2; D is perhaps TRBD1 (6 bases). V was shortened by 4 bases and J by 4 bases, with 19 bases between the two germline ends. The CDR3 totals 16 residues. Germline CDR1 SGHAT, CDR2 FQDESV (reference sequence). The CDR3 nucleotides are TGTGCCAGCAGCTCGGAGGACAGCATCGCCGGCTATGGCTACACCTTC. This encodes CASSSEDSIAGYGYTF.

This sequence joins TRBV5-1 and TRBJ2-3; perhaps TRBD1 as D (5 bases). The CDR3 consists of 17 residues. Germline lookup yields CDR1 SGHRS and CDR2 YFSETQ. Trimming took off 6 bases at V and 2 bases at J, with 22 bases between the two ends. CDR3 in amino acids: CASTPALPDIYTDTQYF. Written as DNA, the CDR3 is TGCGCCAGCACCCCGGCCCTGCCGGACATCTACACAGATACGCAGTATTTT.

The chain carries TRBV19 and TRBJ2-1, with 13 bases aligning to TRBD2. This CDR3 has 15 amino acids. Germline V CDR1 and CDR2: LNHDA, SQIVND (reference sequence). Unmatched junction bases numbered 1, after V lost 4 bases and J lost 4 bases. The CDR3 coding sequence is TGTGCCAGTAGTAGGACTAGCGGGAGTTACAATGAGCAGTTCTTC. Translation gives CASSRTSGSYNEQFF.

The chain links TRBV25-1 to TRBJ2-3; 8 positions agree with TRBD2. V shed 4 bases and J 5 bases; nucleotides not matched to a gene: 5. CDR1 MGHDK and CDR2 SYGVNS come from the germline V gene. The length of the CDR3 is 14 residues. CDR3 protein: CASSGHGRGDTQYF. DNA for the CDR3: TGTGCCAGCAGTGGTCACGGGAGGGGAGATACGCAGTATTTT.